The present TCR beta chain was sequenced within a study of blood T cells in healthy people across ages. Study results and caveats: Observed TCR beta diversity per million T cells went down as age went up. This fall followed a roughly linear course with age. Researchers said unsorted PBMCs prevented a conclusive naive versus antigen-experienced comparison. Percentage of naive T cells showed a strong correlation with TCR beta diversity.

Drawn from each donor were ten milliliters of peripheral blood. Primers used in a second PCR of roughly 6 to 12 cycles were a sample-barcoded 5' primer and a J-beta primer mix. TCRdb used MiXCR to reprocess the 5' RACE reads, holding one entry per CDR3 protein. The table lists about 1.7 million distinct CDR3 sequences, under 30% of them singletons. The V gene end was trimmed by 3 bases and the J gene end by 6 bases; junction bases not matched to a gene: 5. Germline V gene sequence: CDR1 DFQATT, CDR2 SNEGSKA (reference sequence). The length of the CDR3 is 13 residues. Comments on this clonotype: Its antigen is unidentified.

V gene TRBV20-1 combines with J gene TRBJ2-3; 8 positions match TRBD2. The specimen sequenced was blood. This TCR came from a woman in her thirties in good health. The CDR3 here is CSASGRVLDTQYF. CDR3 bases: TGCAGTGCTAGCGGGAGGGTCCTCGATACGCAGTATTTT.